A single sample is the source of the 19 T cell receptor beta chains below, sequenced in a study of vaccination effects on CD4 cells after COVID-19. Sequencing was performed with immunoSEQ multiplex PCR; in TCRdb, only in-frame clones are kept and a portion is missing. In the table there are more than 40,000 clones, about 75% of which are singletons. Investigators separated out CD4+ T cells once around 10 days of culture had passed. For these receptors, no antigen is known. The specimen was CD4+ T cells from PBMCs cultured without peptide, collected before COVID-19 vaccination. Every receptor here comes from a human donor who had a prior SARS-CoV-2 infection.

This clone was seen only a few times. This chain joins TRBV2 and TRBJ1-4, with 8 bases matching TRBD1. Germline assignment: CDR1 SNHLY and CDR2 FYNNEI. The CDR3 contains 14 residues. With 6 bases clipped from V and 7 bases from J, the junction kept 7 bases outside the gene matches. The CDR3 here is CASRGQGAGEKLFF. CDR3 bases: TGTGCCAGCAGAGGGCAGGGGGCCGGTGAAAAACTGTTTTTT.

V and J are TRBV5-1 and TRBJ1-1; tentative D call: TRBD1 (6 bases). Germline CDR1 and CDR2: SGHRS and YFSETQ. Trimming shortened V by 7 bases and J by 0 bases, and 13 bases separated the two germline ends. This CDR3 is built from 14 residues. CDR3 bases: TGCGCCAGCCAACAACAGGGACTGAACACTGAAGCTTTCTTT. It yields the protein CASQQQGLNTEAFF. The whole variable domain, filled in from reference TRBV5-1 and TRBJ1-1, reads KAGVTQTPRYLIKTRGQQVTLSCSPISGHRSVSWYQQTPGQGLQFLFEYFSETQRNKGNFPGRFSGRQFSNSRSEMNVSTLELGDSALYLCASQQQGLNTEAFFGQGTRLTVV.

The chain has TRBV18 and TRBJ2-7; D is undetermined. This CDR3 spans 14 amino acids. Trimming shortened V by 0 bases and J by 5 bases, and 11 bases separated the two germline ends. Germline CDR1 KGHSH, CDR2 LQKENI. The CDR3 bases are TGTGCCAGCTCACCACCCGCCGCGTCTGACGAGCAGTACTTC. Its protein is CASSPPAASDEQYF.

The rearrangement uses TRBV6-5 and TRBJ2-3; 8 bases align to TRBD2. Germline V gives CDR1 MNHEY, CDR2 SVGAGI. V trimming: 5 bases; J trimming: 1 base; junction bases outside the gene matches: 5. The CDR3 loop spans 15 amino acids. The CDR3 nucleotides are TGTGCCAGCAGTATAACTAGCGGACGCACAGATACGCAGTATTTT. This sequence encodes CASSITSGRTDTQYF.

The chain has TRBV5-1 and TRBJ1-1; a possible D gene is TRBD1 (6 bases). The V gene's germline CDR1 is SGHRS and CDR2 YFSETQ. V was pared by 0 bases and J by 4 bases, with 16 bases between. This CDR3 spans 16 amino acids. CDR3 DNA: TGCGCCAGCAGCTTGGACGGTGACCCAGGGGCCACTGAAGCTTTCTTT. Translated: CASSLDGDPGATEAFF.

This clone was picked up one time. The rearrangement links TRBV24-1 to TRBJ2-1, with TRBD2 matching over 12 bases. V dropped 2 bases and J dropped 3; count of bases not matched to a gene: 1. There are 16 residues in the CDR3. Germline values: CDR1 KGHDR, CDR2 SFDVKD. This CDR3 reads CATSDSGLAGYNEQFF. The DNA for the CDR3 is TGTGCCACCAGTGATTCGGGACTAGCGGGCTACAATGAGCAGTTCTTC.

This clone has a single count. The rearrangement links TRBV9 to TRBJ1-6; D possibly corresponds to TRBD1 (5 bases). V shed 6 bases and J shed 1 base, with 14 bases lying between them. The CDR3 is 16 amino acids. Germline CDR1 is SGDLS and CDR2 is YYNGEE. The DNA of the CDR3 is TGTGCCAGCACCGTTTCAGGGCGATCCTATAATTCACCCCTCCACTTT. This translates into CASTVSGRSYNSPLHF. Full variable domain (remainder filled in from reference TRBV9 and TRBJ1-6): DSGVTQTPKHLITATGQRVTLRCSPRSGDLSVYWYQQSLDQGLQFLIQYYNGEERAKGNILERFSAQQFPDLHSELNLSSLELGDSALYFCASTVSGRSYNSPLHFGNGTRLTVT.

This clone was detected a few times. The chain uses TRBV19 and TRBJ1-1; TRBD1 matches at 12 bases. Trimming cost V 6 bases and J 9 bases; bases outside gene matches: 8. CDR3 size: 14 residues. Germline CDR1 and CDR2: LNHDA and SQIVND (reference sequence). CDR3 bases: TGTGCCAGTAGATCGGGACAGGGGGCTGGACAAGCTTTCTTT. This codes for CASRSGQGAGQAFF.

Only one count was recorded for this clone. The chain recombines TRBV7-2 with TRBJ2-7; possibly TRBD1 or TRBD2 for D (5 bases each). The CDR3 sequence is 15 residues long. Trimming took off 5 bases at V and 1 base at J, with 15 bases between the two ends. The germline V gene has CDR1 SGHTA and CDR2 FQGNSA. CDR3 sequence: CASSHGTSVSYEQYF. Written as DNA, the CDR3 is TGTGCCAGCAGCCACGGGACGAGCGTGTCCTACGAGCAGTACTTC.

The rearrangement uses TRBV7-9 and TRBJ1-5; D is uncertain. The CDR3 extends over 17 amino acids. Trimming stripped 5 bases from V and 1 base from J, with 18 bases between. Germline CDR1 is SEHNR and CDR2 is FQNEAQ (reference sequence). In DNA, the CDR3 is TGTGCCAGCAGCCCTGGGCCCCAAGATGGGAGCAATCAGCCCCAGCATTTT. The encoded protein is CASSPGPQDGSNQPQHF. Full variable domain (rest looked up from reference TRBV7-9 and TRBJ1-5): DTGVSQNPRHKITKRGQNVTFRCDPISEHNRLYWYRQTLGQGPEFLTYFQNEAQLEKSRLLSDRFSAERPKGSFSTLEIQRTEQGDSAMYLCASSPGPQDGSNQPQHFGDGTRLSIL.

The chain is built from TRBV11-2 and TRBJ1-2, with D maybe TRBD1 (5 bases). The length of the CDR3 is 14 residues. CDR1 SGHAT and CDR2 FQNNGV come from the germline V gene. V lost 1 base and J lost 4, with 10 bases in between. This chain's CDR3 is CASSLGRGPYGYTF. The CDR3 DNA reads TGTGCCAGCAGCTTAGGGCGGGGCCCCTATGGCTACACCTTC.

The CDR3 spells CASSLRQVQETQYF. CDR3 nucleotides: TGTGCCAGCAGCTTAAGACAGGTCCAAGAGACCCAGTACTTC. V and J are TRBV7-6 and TRBJ2-5, with D possibly matching TRBD1 (6 bases). The CDR3 covers 14 residues. Trimming took off 2 bases at V and 1 base at J, with 8 bases between the two ends. Germline V gene sequence: CDR1 SGHVS, CDR2 FNYEAQ. Looking up the rest from reference TRBV7-6 and TRBJ2-5 gives the full variable domain: GAGVSQSPRYKVTKRGQDVALRCDPISGHVSLYWYRQALGQGPEFLTYFNYEAQQDKSGLPNDRFSAERPEGSISTLTIQRTEQRDSAMYRCASSLRQVQETQYFGPGTRLLVL.

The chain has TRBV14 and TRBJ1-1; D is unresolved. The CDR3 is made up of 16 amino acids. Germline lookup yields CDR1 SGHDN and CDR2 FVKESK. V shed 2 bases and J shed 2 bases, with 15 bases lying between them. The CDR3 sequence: CASSQWFRGRNTEAFF. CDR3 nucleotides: TGTGCCAGCAGCCAATGGTTCCGAGGTCGTAACACTGAAGCTTTCTTT.

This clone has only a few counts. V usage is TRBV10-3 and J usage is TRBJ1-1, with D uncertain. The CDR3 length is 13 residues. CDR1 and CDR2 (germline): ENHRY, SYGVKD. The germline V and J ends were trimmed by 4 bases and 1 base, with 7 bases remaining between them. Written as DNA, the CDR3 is TGTGCCATCAGTGCGGGAACGAACACTGAAGCTTTCTTT. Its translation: CAISAGTNTEAFF.

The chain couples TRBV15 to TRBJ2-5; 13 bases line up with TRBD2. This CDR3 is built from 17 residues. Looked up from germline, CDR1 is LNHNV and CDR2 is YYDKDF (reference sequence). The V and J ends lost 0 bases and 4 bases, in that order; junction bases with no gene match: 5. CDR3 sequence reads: CATSRETSGRARETQYF. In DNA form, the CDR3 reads TGTGCCACCAGCAGAGAAACTAGCGGGAGGGCCCGAGAGACCCAGTACTTC.

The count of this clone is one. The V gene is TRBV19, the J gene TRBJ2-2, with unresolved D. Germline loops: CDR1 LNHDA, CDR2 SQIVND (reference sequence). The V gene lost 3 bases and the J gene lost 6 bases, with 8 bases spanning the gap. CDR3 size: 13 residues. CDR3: CASSIGSAGELFF. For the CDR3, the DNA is TGTGCCAGTAGTATTGGGTCCGCCGGGGAGCTGTTTTTT. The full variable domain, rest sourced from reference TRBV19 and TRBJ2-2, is DGGITQSPKYLFRKEGQNVTLSCEQNLNHDAMYWYRQDPGQGLRLIYYSQIVNDFQKGDIAEGYSVSREKKESFPLTVTSAQKNPTAFYLCASSIGSAGELFFGEGSRLTVL.

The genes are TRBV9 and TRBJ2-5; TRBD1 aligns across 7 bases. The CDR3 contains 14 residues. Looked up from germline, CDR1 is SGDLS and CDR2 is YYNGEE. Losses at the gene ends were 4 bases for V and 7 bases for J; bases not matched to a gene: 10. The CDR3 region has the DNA TGTGCCAGCAGCTCCCAGACAGGGACGGGGACCCAGTACTTC. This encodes CASSSQTGTGTQYF.

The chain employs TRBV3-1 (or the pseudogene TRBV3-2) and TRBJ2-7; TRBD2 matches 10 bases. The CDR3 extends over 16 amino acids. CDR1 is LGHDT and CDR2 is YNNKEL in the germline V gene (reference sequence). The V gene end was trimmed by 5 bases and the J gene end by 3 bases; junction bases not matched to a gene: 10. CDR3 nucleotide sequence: TGTGCCAGCAGCTGGACTAGCGGCAATGGTGGCTACGAGCAGTACTTC. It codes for CASSWTSGNGGYEQYF.

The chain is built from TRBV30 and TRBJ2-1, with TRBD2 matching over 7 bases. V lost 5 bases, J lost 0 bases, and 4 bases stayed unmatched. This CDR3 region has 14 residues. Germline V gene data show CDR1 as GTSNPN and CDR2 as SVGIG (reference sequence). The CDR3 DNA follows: TGTGCCTGGGAAGCGGGAAACTCCTACAATGAGCAGTTCTTC. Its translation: CAWEAGNSYNEQFF.